A single sample gave rise to the 5 T cell receptor beta chains below, sequenced in a study of cytomegalovirus exposure and HLA in healthy donors. The PCR contained 60 Vbeta and 13 Jbeta primers. Only in-frame clones appear in the TCRdb table, and some are missing; sequencing was by immunoSEQ multiplex PCR. The data show roughly 110,000 clones, roughly three quarters seen once. Sequencing was done on a sample of PBMCs. The receptor source for this set is a man aged 18 to 30 in good health and CMV-seronegative.

The rearrangement links TRBV5-1 to TRBJ2-1; 9 bases agree with TRBD2. J lost 5 bases, V lost 3 bases, and 3 bases had no gene match. The CDR3 sequence is 14 residues long. Germline values: CDR1 SGHRS, CDR2 YFSETQ. The CDR3 sequence is CASSSRGGHNEQFF. For the CDR3, the DNA is TGCGCCAGCAGCTCGCGGGGGGGCCACAATGAGCAGTTCTTC.

The chain combines TRBV5-5 with TRBJ1-3; D perhaps matches TRBD1 (6 bases). The CDR3 is made up of 15 amino acids. CDR1 is SGHKS, CDR2 YYEKEE, per germline (reference sequence). V was shortened by 3 bases and J by 0 bases, with 10 bases between the two germline ends. The CDR3 is CASSSTGLSGNTIYF. For the CDR3, the DNA is TGTGCCAGCAGCTCCACAGGGCTCTCTGGAAACACCATATATTTT.

About this clone itself: One junction end does not reproduce the germline sequence, and a read error may be involved. The V and J genes are TRBV7-9 and TRBJ2-7, with D perhaps matching TRBD2 (6 bases). The germline V gene encodes CDR1 SEHNR and CDR2 FQNEAQ (reference sequence). The CDR3 has 16 amino acids. This CDR3 is CASTQNMRDDPEPSHF. The CDR3 DNA sequence: TGTGCCAGCACCCAGAACATGCGGGACGACCCGGAACCCTCCCATTTC.

This clone was recorded once. The chain is built from TRBV11-1 and TRBJ2-7, with TRBD1 matching over 8 bases. The germline V gene has CDR1 SGHAT and CDR2 FQDESV (reference sequence). With 4 bases clipped from V and 6 bases from J, the junction kept 8 bases outside the gene matches. There are 14 residues in the CDR3. CDR3 amino acids: CASSSTGAPLEQYF. CDR3 nucleotide sequence: TGTGCCAGCAGCTCGACAGGGGCCCCCCTCGAGCAGTACTTC.

The chain links TRBV25-1 to TRBJ1-3; D unclear. The length of the CDR3 is 13 residues. V shed 4 bases and J shed 0 bases, with 4 bases lying between them. Germline V gene data show CDR1 as MGHDK and CDR2 as SYGVNS. CDR3 nucleotide sequence: TGTGCCAGCAGTGTCCTCTCTGGAAACACCATATATTTT. As protein: CASSVLSGNTIYF.